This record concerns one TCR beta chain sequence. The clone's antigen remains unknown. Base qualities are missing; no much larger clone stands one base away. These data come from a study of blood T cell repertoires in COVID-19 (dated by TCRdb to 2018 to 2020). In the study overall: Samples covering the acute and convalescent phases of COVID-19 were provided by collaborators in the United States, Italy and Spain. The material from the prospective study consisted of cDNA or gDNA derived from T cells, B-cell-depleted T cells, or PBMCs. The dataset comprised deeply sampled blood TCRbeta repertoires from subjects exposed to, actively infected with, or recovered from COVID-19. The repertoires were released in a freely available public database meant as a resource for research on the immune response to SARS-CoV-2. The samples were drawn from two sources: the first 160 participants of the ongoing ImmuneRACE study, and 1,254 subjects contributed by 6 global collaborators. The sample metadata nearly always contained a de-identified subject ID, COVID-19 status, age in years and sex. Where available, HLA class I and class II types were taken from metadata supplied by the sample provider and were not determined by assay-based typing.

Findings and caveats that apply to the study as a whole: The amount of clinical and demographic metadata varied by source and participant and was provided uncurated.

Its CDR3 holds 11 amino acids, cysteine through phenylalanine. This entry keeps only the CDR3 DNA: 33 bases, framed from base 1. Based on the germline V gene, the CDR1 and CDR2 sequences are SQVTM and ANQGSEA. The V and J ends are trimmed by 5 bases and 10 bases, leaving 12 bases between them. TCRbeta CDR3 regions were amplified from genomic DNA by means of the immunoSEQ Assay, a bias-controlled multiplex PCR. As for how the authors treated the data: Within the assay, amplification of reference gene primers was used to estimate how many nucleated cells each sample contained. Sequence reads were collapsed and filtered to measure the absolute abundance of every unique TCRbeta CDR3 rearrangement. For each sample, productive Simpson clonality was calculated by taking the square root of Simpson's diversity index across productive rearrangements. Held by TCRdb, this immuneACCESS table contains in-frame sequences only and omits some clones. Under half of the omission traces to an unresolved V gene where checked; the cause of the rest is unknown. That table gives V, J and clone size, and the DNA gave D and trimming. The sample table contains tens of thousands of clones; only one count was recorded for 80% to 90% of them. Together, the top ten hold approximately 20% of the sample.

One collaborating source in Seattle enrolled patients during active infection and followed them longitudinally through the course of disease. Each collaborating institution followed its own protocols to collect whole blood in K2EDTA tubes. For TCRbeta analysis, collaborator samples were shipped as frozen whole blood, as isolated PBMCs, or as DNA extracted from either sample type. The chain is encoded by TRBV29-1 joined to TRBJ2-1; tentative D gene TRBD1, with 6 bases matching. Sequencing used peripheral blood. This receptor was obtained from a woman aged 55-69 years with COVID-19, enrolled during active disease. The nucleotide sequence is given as TGCAGCGTTTCAGGGGTCGGAGAGCAGTTCTTC. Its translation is CSVSGVGEQFF.